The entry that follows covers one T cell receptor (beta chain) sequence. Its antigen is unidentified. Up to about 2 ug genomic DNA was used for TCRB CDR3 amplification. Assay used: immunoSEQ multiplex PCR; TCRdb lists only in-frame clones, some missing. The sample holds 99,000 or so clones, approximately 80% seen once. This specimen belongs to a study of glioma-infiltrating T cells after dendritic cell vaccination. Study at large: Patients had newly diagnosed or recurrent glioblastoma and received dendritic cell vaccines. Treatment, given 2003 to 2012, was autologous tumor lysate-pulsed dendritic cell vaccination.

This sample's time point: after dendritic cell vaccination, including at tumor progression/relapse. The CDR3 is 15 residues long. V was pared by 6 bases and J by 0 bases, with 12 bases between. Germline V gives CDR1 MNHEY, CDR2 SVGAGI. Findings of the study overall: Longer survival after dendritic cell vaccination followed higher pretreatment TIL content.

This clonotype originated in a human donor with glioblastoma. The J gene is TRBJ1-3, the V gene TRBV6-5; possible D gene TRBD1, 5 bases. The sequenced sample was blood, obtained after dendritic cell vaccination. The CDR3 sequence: CASSTTGDSGNTIYF. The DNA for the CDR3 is TGTGCCAGCAGCACAACAGGAGACTCTGGAAACACCATATATTTT.